These T cell receptor beta chains were read from a single sample in a study of blood T cell repertoires in COVID-19. Sequencing was performed with immunoSEQ multiplex PCR; in TCRdb, only in-frame clones are kept and a portion is missing. The sample lists around 140,000 clones, over 70% occurring once. Input material: PBMCs or T cells enriched from blood (not recorded which). The source of these receptors is a man in his sixties who had recovered from COVID-19. The conserved cysteine and the conserved F or W are not part of the CDR3 here. The order of the fields is J gene, V gene, CDR3 length, clone size, CDR3 protein. Clone size is shown for a subset of rows, as once, few, many or a class of expanded clone.

j_gene: TRBJ2-2; v_gene: TRBV18; len: 13; abundance: .; CDR3aa: ASSPGTEITGELF
j_gene: TRBJ1-1; v_gene: TRBV3-1/TRBV3-2; len: 14; abundance: .; CDR3aa: ASSQLRDRVGTEAF
j_gene: TRBJ2-1; v_gene: TRBV9; len: 14; abundance: .; CDR3aa: ASSVSRDRGHNEQF
j_gene: TRBJ1-5; v_gene: TRBV27; len: 14; abundance: .; CDR3aa: ASSYSGTALNQPQH
j_gene: TRBJ1-6; v_gene: TRBV5-4; len: 14; abundance: few; CDR3aa: ASSLAPGQGSSPLH
j_gene: TRBJ1-1; v_gene: TRBV6-5; len: 14; abundance: .; CDR3aa: ASSYSRQGLNTEAF
j_gene: TRBJ2-2; v_gene: TRBV27; len: 12; abundance: .; CDR3aa: ASSLRQDTGELF
j_gene: TRBJ1-6; v_gene: TRBV6-5; len: 13; abundance: .; CDR3aa: ASRTSDRAASPLH
j_gene: TRBJ2-7; v_gene: TRBV7-8; len: 18; abundance: .; CDR3aa: ASSPPPTDQQGIIRYEQY
j_gene: TRBJ2-7; v_gene: TRBV18; len: 12; abundance: .; CDR3aa: ASSLTVESYEQY
j_gene: TRBJ1-1; v_gene: TRBV10-3; len: 12; abundance: .; CDR3aa: AIRDGVGGTEAF
j_gene: TRBJ1-2; v_gene: TRBV24-1; len: 11; abundance: .; CDR3aa: ATSDDTAYGYT
j_gene: TRBJ2-7; v_gene: TRBV28; len: 11; abundance: .; CDR3aa: ASSLGHAYEQY
j_gene: TRBJ1-2; v_gene: TRBV28; len: 12; abundance: .; CDR3aa: ASRTMDREGGYT
j_gene: TRBJ2-7; v_gene: TRBV28; len: 12; abundance: once; CDR3aa: ASSPSSGTYEQY
j_gene: TRBJ2-3; v_gene: TRBV5-1; len: 13; abundance: .; CDR3aa: ASSPGTTSTDTQY
j_gene: TRBJ1-2; v_gene: TRBV7-9; len: 13; abundance: .; CDR3aa: ASSPPDGTDYGYT
j_gene: TRBJ2-2; v_gene: TRBV5-5; len: 12; abundance: .; CDR3aa: ASSPGGATGELF
j_gene: TRBJ2-2; v_gene: TRBV30; len: 11; abundance: once; CDR3aa: AWGVLASGELF
j_gene: TRBJ1-2; v_gene: TRBV7-9; len: 9; abundance: .; CDR3aa: ASSETSGYT
j_gene: TRBJ2-3; v_gene: TRBV27; len: 14; abundance: .; CDR3aa: ASSPGQVLSTDTQY
j_gene: TRBJ2-1; v_gene: TRBV28; len: 16; abundance: .; CDR3aa: ASSLFPRLAGQKDEQF
j_gene: TRBJ2-2; v_gene: TRBV7-3; len: 14; abundance: .; CDR3aa: ASSSPSGRDTGELF
j_gene: TRBJ2-2; v_gene: TRBV13; len: 15; abundance: .; CDR3aa: ASSLGLLAANTGELF
j_gene: TRBJ1-5; v_gene: TRBV5-1; len: 10; abundance: .; CDR3aa: ASSPIGGPQH
j_gene: TRBJ2-5; v_gene: TRBV15; len: 13; abundance: .; CDR3aa: ATSRGIAEQETQY
j_gene: TRBJ2-7; v_gene: TRBV5-4; len: 14; abundance: .; CDR3aa: ASSLVLAGGRGEQY
j_gene: TRBJ1-4; v_gene: TRBV9; len: 12; abundance: .; CDR3aa: ASSGGVKNEKLF
j_gene: TRBJ1-1; v_gene: TRBV3-1/TRBV3-2; len: 11; abundance: .; CDR3aa: ASSPRVNTEAF
j_gene: TRBJ2-3; v_gene: TRBV4-2; len: 19; abundance: .; CDR3aa: ASSQEFLSLSGTSGKYTQY
j_gene: TRBJ2-6; v_gene: TRBV2; len: 16; abundance: .; CDR3aa: ASSDEETPSSGANVLT
j_gene: TRBJ1-1; v_gene: TRBV10-1; len: 12; abundance: .; CDR3aa: ASSPGQSNTEAF
j_gene: TRBJ2-7; v_gene: TRBV6-5; len: 13; abundance: .; CDR3aa: ASRFLAGGEDEQY
j_gene: TRBJ2-1; v_gene: TRBV30; len: 16; abundance: .; CDR3aa: AWIERGLRGTDYYEQF
j_gene: TRBJ1-3; v_gene: TRBV7-2; len: 14; abundance: .; CDR3aa: ASSPRVSSAGNTIY
j_gene: TRBJ2-7; v_gene: TRBV7-9; len: 12; abundance: once; CDR3aa: ASSFPGQGYEQY
j_gene: TRBJ1-3; v_gene: TRBV9; len: 13; abundance: .; CDR3aa: ASSVDSLSGNTIY
j_gene: TRBJ2-3; v_gene: TRBV7-2; len: 12; abundance: .; CDR3aa: AGVGATNTDTQY
j_gene: TRBJ2-5; v_gene: TRBV21-1; len: 13; abundance: .; CDR3aa: ASSKAFGVQETQY